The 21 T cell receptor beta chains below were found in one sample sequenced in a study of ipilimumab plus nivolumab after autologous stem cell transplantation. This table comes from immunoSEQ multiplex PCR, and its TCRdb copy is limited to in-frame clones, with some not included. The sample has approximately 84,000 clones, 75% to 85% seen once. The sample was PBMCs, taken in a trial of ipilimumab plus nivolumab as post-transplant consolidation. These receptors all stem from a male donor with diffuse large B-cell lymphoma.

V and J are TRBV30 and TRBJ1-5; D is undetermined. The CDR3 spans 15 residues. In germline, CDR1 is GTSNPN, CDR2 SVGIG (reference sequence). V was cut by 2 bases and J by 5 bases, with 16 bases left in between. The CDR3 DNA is TGTGCCTGGAGTCCACGAGAGTTAATATATCAGCCCCAGCATTTT. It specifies CAWSPRELIYQPQHF.

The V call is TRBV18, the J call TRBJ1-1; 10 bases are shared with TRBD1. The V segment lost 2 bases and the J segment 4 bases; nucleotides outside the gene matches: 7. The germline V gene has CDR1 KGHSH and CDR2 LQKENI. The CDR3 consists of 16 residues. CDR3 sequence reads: CASSPLEDRGATEAFF. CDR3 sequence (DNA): TGTGCCAGCTCACCATTGGAGGACAGGGGGGCCACTGAAGCTTTCTTT.

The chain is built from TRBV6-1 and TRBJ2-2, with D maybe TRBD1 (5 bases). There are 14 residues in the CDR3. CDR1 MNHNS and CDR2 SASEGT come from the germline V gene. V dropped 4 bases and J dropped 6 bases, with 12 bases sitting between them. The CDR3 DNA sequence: TGTGCCAGCAGTGTGTCAGGGTTTGCCGGGGAGCTGTTTTTT. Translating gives CASSVSGFAGELFF.

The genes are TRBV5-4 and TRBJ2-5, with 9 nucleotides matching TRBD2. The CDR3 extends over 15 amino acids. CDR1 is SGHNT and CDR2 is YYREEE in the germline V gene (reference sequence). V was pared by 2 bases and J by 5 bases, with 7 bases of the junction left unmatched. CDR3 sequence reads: CASSFGGGALETQYF. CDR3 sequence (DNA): TGTGCCAGCAGCTTCGGCGGGGGGGCTTTGGAGACCCAGTACTTC.

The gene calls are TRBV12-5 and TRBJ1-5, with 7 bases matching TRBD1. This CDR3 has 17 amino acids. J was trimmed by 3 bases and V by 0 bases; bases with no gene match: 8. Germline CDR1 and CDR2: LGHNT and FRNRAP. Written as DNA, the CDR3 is TGTGCTAGTGGTTTGGTACCTGGGACAGAGATCAATCAGCCCCAGCATTTT. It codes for CASGLVPGTEINQPQHF.

CDR3 amino acids: CASSQESGEDTQYF. CDR3 bases: TGTGCCAGCAGCCAAGAGTCGGGGGAGGATACGCAGTATTTT. The chain joins TRBV4-2 to TRBJ2-3; D is perhaps TRBD2 (6 bases). CDR1 and CDR2 from the germline V gene are LGHNA and YNFKEQ. The CDR3 has 14 amino acids. The V and J ends lost 0 bases and 6 bases respectively, with 10 bases between them.

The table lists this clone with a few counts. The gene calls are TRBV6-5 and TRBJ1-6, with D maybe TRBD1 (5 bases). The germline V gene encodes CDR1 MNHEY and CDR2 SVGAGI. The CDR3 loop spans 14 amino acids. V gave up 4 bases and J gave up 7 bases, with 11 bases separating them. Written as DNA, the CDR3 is TGTGCCAGCAGTTGGGGACCGTTGAATTCACCCCTCCACTTT. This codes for CASSWGPLNSPLHF.

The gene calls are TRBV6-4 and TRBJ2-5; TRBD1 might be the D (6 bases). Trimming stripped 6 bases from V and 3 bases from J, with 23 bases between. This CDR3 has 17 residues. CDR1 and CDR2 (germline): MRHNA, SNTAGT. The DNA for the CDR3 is TGTGCCAGCAGCCCCATGTTAGCAGGGGATTTTAAAGAGACCCAGTACTTC. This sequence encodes CASSPMLAGDFKETQYF.

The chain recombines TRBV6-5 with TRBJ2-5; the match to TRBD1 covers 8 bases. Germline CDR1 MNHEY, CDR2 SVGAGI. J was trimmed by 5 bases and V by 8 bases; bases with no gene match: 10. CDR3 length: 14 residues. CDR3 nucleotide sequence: TGTGCCAGCGGTAAACAGGGGGTAAGGGAGACCCAGTACTTC. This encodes CASGKQGVRETQYF.

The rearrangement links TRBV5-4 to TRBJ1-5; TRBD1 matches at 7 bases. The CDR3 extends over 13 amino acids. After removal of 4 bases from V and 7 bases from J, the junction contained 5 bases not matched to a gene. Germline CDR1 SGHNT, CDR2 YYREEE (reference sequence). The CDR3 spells CASSPDRKQPQHF. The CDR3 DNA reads TGTGCCAGCAGCCCGGACAGGAAGCAGCCCCAGCATTTT.

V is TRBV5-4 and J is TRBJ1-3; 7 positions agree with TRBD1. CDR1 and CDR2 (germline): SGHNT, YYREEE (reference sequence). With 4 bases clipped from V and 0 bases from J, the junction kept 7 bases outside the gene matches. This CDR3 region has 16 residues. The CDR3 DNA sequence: TGTGCCAGCAGCCCAGGGACAGCAAACTCTGGAAACACCATATATTTT. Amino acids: CASSPGTANSGNTIYF.

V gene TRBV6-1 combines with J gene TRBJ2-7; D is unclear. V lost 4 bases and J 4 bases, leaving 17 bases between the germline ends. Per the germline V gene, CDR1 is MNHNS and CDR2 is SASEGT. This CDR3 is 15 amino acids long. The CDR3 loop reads CASSGQRTGEYEQYF. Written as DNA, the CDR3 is TGTGCCAGCAGTGGCCAAAGAACTGGCGAGTACGAGCAGTACTTC.

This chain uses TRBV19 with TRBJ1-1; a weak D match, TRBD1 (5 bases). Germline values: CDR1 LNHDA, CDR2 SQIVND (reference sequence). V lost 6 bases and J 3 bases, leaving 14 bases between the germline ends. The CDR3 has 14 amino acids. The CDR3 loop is CASSLTQGYTEAFF. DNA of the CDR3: TGTGCCAGTAGCCTTACTCAGGGTTACACTGAAGCTTTCTTT. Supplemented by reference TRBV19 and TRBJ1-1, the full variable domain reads DGGITQSPKYLFRKEGQNVTLSCEQNLNHDAMYWYRQDPGQGLRLIYYSQIVNDFQKGDIAEGYSVSREKKESFPLTVTSAQKNPTAFYLCASSLTQGYTEAFFGQGTRLTVV.

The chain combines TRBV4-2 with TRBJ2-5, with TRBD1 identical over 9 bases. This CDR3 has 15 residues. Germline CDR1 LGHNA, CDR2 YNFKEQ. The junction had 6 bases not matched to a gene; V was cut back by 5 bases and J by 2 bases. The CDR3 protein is CASSGGQGGQETQYF. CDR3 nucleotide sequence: TGTGCCAGCAGCGGGGGACAGGGAGGGCAAGAGACCCAGTACTTC.

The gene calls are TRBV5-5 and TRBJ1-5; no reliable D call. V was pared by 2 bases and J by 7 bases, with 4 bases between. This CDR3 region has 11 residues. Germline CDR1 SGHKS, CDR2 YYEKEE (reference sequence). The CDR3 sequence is CASSFRQPQHF. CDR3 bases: TGTGCCAGCAGCTTCCGCCAGCCCCAGCATTTT.

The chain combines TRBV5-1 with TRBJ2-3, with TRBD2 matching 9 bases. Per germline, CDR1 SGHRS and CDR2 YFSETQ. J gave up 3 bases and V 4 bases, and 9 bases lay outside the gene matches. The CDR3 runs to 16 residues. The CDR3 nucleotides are TGCGCCAGCAGCCCGGCGGGGGGGCCGCCGACAGATACGCAGTATTTT. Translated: CASSPAGGPPTDTQYF.

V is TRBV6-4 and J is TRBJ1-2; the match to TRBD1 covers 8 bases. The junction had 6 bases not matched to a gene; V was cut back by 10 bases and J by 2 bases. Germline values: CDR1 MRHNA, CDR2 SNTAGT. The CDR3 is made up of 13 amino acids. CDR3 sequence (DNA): TGTGCCATCCTCCGGACAGGGAACTATGGCTACACCTTC. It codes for CAILRTGNYGYTF.

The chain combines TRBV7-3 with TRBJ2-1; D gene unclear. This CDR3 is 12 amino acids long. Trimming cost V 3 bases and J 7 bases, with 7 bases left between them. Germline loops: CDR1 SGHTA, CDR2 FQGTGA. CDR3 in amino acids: CASSFTENEQFF. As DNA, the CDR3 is TGTGCCAGCAGCTTTACAGAGAATGAGCAGTTCTTC.

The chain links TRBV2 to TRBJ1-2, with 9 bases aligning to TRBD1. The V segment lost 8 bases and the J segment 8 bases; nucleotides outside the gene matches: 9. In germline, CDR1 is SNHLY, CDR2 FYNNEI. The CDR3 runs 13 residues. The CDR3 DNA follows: TGTGCCAGCCCCGGGACAGGGCTCGAAGGCTACACCTTC. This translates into CASPGTGLEGYTF.

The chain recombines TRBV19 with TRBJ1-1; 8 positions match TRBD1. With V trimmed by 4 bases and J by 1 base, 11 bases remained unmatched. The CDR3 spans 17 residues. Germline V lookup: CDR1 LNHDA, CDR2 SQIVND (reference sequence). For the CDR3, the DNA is TGTGCCAGTAGTACAACGCCGGGACAGGTTAAGAACACTGAAGCTTTCTTT. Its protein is CASSTTPGQVKNTEAFF.

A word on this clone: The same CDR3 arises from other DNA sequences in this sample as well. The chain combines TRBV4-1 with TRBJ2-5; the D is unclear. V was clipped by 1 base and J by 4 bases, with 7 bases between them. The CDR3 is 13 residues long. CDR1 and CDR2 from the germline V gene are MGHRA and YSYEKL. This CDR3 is CASSQAPAETQYF. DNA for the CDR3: TGCGCCAGCAGCCAAGCCCCAGCAGAGACCCAGTACTTC.